Following are 27 T cell receptor beta chains from one sample sequenced in a study of early T cells in non-severe SARS-CoV-2 infection. TCRdb itself ran the 5' RACE reads through MiXCR, one entry per CDR3 protein. The data show roughly 51,000 distinct CDR3 sequences, 9.5% to 13% seen once. Sequencing was done on a sample of whole blood. Every receptor here comes from an adult who was a healthcare worker with PCR-confirmed SARS-CoV-2 infection or an uninfected control (not recorded which).

V gene TRBV7-7 combines with J gene TRBJ2-7, with 9 bases aligning to TRBD1. CDR3 length: 13 residues. Germline V gene data show CDR1 as SSHAT and CDR2 as FNYEAQ (reference sequence). V lost 6 bases and J lost 7; bases outside the gene matches: 7. CDR3 in DNA: TGTGCCAGCAGTCCCGGGACAGGGTATGAGCAGTACTTC. It yields the protein CASSPGTGYEQYF.

This clonotype was seen repeatedly, ten times or more. The chain has TRBV5-4 and TRBJ1-1; D gene unclear. V was pared by 4 bases and J by 5 bases, with 9 bases between. Germline loops: CDR1 SGHNT, CDR2 YYREEE (reference sequence). The CDR3 spans 12 residues. The CDR3: CASSNAVTEAFF. The CDR3 bases are TGTGCCAGCAGCAATGCCGTGACTGAAGCTTTCTTT.

This clonotype was detected ten times or more. J is TRBJ2-3 and V is TRBV12-3 or TRBV12-4, with TRBD1 matching over 10 bases. The V and J ends lost 7 bases and 2 bases, in that order; junction bases with no gene match: 9. The CDR3 totals 16 residues. CDR3 nucleotide sequence: TGTGCCAGCACCCCTTTGACAGGGGGCAACACAGATACGCAGTATTTT. It codes for CASTPLTGGNTDTQYF.

The chain recombines TRBV19 with TRBJ2-4; D is possibly TRBD1 or TRBD2 (6 bases each). The V and J ends lost 3 bases and 2 bases respectively, with 11 bases between them. The germline V gene encodes CDR1 LNHDA and CDR2 SQIVND (reference sequence). The CDR3 consists of 15 residues. Here the CDR3 reads CASSIIGGPKNIQYF. Written as DNA, the CDR3 is TGTGCCAGTAGTATCATAGGGGGGCCCAAAAACATTCAGTACTTC.

V usage is TRBV7-8 and J usage is TRBJ2-7, with D maybe TRBD1 (5 bases). The CDR3 is made up of 13 amino acids. V gave up 7 bases and J gave up 0 bases, with 10 bases separating them. In germline, CDR1 is SGHVS, CDR2 FQNEAQ. Written as DNA, the CDR3 is TGTGCCAGCACCCAAACAGGCTCCTACGAGCAGTACTTC. The encoded protein is CASTQTGSYEQYF.

This clonotype was observed many times. This chain joins TRBV28 and TRBJ2-7; D perhaps matches TRBD2 (6 bases). Trimming took off 4 bases at V and 4 bases at J, with 14 bases between the two ends. The CDR3 is 14 residues long. Germline-derived CDR1 and CDR2 are MDHEN and SYDVKM. The CDR3 reads CASSSPPAGYEQYF. DNA of the CDR3: TGTGCCAGCAGTTCCCCCCCGGCGGGGTACGAGCAGTACTTC.

This clonotype was observed many times. The chain couples TRBV30 to TRBJ2-5, with TRBD2 matching 9 bases. The length of the CDR3 is 13 residues. The V segment lost 3 bases and the J segment 6 bases; nucleotides outside the gene matches: 5. CDR1 and CDR2 from the germline V gene are GTSNPN and SVGIG (reference sequence). CDR3 residues: CAWSLLAGQTQYF. CDR3 nucleotides: TGTGCCTGGAGCCTACTAGCGGGTCAGACCCAGTACTTC. Drawing the rest from reference TRBV30 and TRBJ2-5, the complete variable domain is SQTIHQWPATLVQPVGSPLSLECTVEGTSNPNLYWYRQAAGRGLQLLFYSVGIGQISSEVPQNLSASRPQDRQFILSSKKLLLSDSGFYLCAWSLLAGQTQYFGPGTRLLVL.

This clonotype was found many times. The chain joins TRBV24-1 to TRBJ1-2; D gene unclear. The V end lost 4 bases, the J end lost 1 base, and 9 bases lay between the germline ends. This CDR3 region has 14 residues. The germline gives CDR1 KGHDR, CDR2 SFDVKD. As DNA, the CDR3 is TGTGCCACCAGTGAATCCACTGGTAACTATGGCTACACCTTC. Amino acids: CATSESTGNYGYTF.

This clonotype is a singleton in its sample. This chain links TRBV5-1 with TRBJ2-3; the D gene could be TRBD1 or TRBD2 (6 bases each). Looked up from germline, CDR1 is SGHRS and CDR2 is YFSETQ. V was clipped by 4 bases and J by 2 bases, with 17 bases between them. The CDR3 totals 16 residues. The DNA of the CDR3 is TGCGCCAGCAGCCCTAAACAGGGACTGCCCACAGATACGCAGTATTTT. Encoded protein: CASSPKQGLPTDTQYF.

This clonotype appeared many times. The chain has TRBV7-9 and TRBJ2-5; D assignment may be TRBD1 or TRBD2 (6 bases each). V was trimmed by 5 bases and J by 2 bases, leaving 15 bases between them. This CDR3 is built from 15 residues. Germline lookup yields CDR1 SEHNR and CDR2 FQNEAQ (reference sequence). Written as DNA, the CDR3 is TGTGCCAGCAGCCCCGGAGGGGGAAAGCAAGAGACCCAGTACTTC. This codes for CASSPGGGKQETQYF.

A few counts support this clonotype. V is TRBV29-1 and J is TRBJ2-7; no clear D. The CDR3 extends over 17 amino acids. V lost 2 bases and J 4 bases, leaving 24 bases between the germline ends. CDR1 and CDR2 from the germline V gene are SQVTM and ANQGSEA. This CDR3 is CSVERVLRYPCSYEQYF. In DNA, the CDR3 is TGCAGCGTTGAAAGGGTACTGCGGTACCCTTGTTCATACGAGCAGTACTTC.

This clonotype turned up a few times. This rearrangement joins TRBV7-3 to TRBJ2-1; 10 bases line up with TRBD2. This CDR3 is built from 18 residues. V was pared by 0 bases and J by 5 bases, with 10 bases of the junction left unmatched. Germline V gene lookup returns CDR1 SGHTA and CDR2 FQGTGA. The CDR3 coding sequence is TGTGCCAGCAGCTTAACAGGGACTAGCGTTATCGGGGACAATGAGCAGTTCTTC. It is translated as CASSLTGTSVIGDNEQFF.

This clonotype was seen more than once but under ten times. The chain employs TRBV3-1 and TRBJ2-5; 8 positions match TRBD2. The CDR3 totals 13 residues. Losses at the gene ends were 11 bases for V and 2 bases for J; bases not matched to a gene: 7. Germline V gives CDR1 LGHDT, CDR2 YNNKEL (reference sequence). The CDR3 bases are TGTGCCTCCCGCGCGGGAGGACAAGAGACCCAGTACTTC. As protein: CASRAGGQETQYF.

This clonotype was counted at least ten times. The chain couples TRBV28 to TRBJ2-7; 8 bases map to TRBD1. The CDR3 runs 16 residues. V was clipped by 3 bases and J by 2 bases; unmatched bases: 9. Germline V gives CDR1 MDHEN, CDR2 SYDVKM. This chain's CDR3 is CASSFQRSGQAYEQYF. Here the CDR3 DNA reads TGTGCCAGCAGTTTTCAACGGTCGGGACAGGCCTACGAGCAGTACTTC.

The table lists this clonotype with many counts. This chain uses TRBV14 with TRBJ2-5; 12 positions match TRBD2. Germline CDR1 SGHDN, CDR2 FVKESK. There are 16 residues in the CDR3. V dropped 4 bases and J dropped 1; count of bases not matched to a gene: 4. Here the CDR3 DNA reads TGTGCCAGCAGCCGACGGACTAGCGGGATCCAAGAGACCCAGTACTTC. Protein sequence: CASSRRTSGIQETQYF.

The chain carries TRBV28 and TRBJ1-2; D not certain. The CDR3 covers 12 residues. The V and J ends lost 3 bases and 4 bases respectively, with 6 bases between them. Germline V gives CDR1 MDHEN, CDR2 SYDVKM. Here the CDR3 DNA reads TGTGCCAGCAGTTTGAAGACCTATGGCTACACCTTC. Translating gives CASSLKTYGYTF.

This clonotype is termed medium-sized. The gene calls are TRBV6-2 or TRBV6-3 and TRBJ1-6; D unclear. Germline CDR1 MNHEY, CDR2 SVGEGT. V was cut by 2 bases and J by 7 bases, with 15 bases left in between. The CDR3 is 16 amino acids. The CDR3 region has the DNA TGTGCCAGCAGTTACACCGCAGAGGGAGAAAATTCACCCCTCCACTTT. The encoded protein is CASSYTAEGENSPLHF.

This clonotype was counted only a few times. The chain carries TRBV20-1 and TRBJ2-7; the D call may be TRBD1 or TRBD2 (5 bases each). Germline values: CDR1 DFQATT, CDR2 SNEGSKA (reference sequence). With 1 base removed from V and 4 bases from J, the gap between germline ends came to 11 bases. The CDR3 sequence is 13 residues long. CDR3 DNA: TGCAGTGCTAGAGTGATGGGGGAATACGAGCAGTACTTC. Protein: CSARVMGEYEQYF.

In its sample, this clonotype was seen a few times. This chain joins TRBV5-6 and TRBJ2-3; TRBD1 matches 9 bases. The CDR3 is 15 residues long. With V trimmed by 4 bases and J by 1 base, 4 bases remained unmatched. Germline CDR1 reads SGHDT; CDR2 reads YYEEEE. CDR3 nucleotides: TGTGCCAGCAGCCAGACAGGGGGAGGCACAGATACGCAGTATTTT. As protein: CASSQTGGGTDTQYF.

This clonotype turned up a few times. The chain uses TRBV23-1 and TRBJ2-5; D perhaps matches TRBD2 (6 bases). TRBV23-1 falls under the ORF class, with uncertain function. Trimming left V 0 bases short and J 5 bases short, with 16 bases between. The CDR3 is 16 residues long. The DNA for the CDR3 is TGCGCCAGCAGTCAATCTCGGAGGGGCAGTAGGGAGACCCAGTACTTC. Its protein product is CASSQSRRGSRETQYF.

The chain carries TRBV7-9 and TRBJ1-5, with TRBD1 matching over 7 bases. The J segment lost 6 bases and the V segment lost 1 base, leaving 9 bases of the junction unmatched. This CDR3 comprises 16 residues. Germline values: CDR1 SEHNR, CDR2 FQNEAQ (reference sequence). CDR3 in amino acids: CASSLGGGREAQPQHF. The DNA of the CDR3 is TGTGCCAGCAGCTTAGGAGGGGGCAGGGAGGCTCAGCCCCAGCATTTT.

The table lists this clonotype with many counts. The V gene is TRBV2, the J gene TRBJ1-5; D unclear. The V end was cut by 5 bases, the J end by 4 bases, with 15 bases between. Germline lookup yields CDR1 SNHLY and CDR2 FYNNEI. The CDR3 consists of 15 residues. CDR3 sequence: CASSPGPTQNQPQHF. DNA for the CDR3: TGTGCCAGCAGTCCCGGGCCTACCCAGAATCAGCCCCAGCATTTT.

V gene TRBV28 combines with J gene TRBJ1-4; 9 bases map to TRBD1. Germline CDR1 MDHEN, CDR2 SYDVKM. The CDR3 loop spans 16 amino acids. V trimming: 5 bases; J trimming: 6 bases; junction bases outside the gene matches: 10. CDR3 sequence reads: CASSGAGGQGYEKLFF. Here the CDR3 DNA reads TGTGCCAGCAGTGGGGCGGGGGGACAGGGCTATGAAAAACTGTTTTTT.

This clonotype has just a few counts. V and J are TRBV20-1 and TRBJ2-2; TRBD2 matches at 9 bases. This CDR3 has 15 residues. V lost 3 bases to trimming and J lost 2 bases; unmatched junction nucleotides: 4. The germline gives CDR1 DFQATT, CDR2 SNEGSKA (reference sequence). The CDR3 coding sequence is TGCAGTGCTAGCGTAGCGGGAGAAAACACCGGGGAGCTGTTTTTT. The encoded protein is CSASVAGENTGELFF.

The table lists this clonotype with many counts. The V and J genes are TRBV20-1 and TRBJ2-7; 12 nucleotides align to TRBD2. This CDR3 has 14 amino acids. Per germline, CDR1 DFQATT and CDR2 SNEGSKA (reference sequence). The J segment lost 5 bases and the V segment lost 6 bases, leaving 8 bases of the junction unmatched. CDR3 amino acids: CSARTSGAWDEQYF. CDR3 nucleotides: TGCAGTGCACGGACTAGCGGGGCCTGGGACGAGCAGTACTTC.

V usage is TRBV10-2 and J usage is TRBJ2-5; possible D gene TRBD1, 5 bases. There are 13 residues in the CDR3. Germline lookup yields CDR1 WSHSY and CDR2 SAAADI. V lost 1 base, J lost 4 bases, and 7 bases lay in between. The CDR3 nucleotides are TGCGCCAGCAGTGAGTTTAGGGGAGAGACCCAGTACTTC. Translated: CASSEFRGETQYF.

This clonotype was seen more than once but under ten times. J is TRBJ2-1 and V is TRBV7-9; no clear D gene. Trimming left V 6 bases short and J 9 bases short, with 15 bases between. The germline V gene encodes CDR1 SEHNR and CDR2 FQNEAQ (reference sequence). There are 13 residues in the CDR3. CDR3 protein: CASSSVAIGEQFF. The CDR3 nucleotides read TGTGCCAGCAGTTCGGTGGCTATCGGTGAGCAGTTCTTC.